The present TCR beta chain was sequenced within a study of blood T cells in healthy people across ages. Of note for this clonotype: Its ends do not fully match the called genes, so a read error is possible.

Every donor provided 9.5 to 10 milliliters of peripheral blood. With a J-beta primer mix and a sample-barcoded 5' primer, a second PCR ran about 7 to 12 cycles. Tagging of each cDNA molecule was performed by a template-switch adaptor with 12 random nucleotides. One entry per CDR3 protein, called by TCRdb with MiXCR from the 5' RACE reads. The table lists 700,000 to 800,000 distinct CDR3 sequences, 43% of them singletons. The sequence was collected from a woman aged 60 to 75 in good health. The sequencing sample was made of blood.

The CDR3 sequence is CATLPGDRIYNGQFF. CDR3 sequence (DNA): TGTGCCACCTTACCCGGGGACAGGATTTACAATGGGCAGTTCTTC. This chain joins TRBV6-2 or TRBV6-3 and TRBJ2-1; 8 nucleotides line up with TRBD1. CDR3 length: 15 amino acids. The germline V gene encodes CDR1 MNHEY and CDR2 SVGEGT.